This TCR beta chain comes out of a study of T cell responses to AZD1222 COVID-19 vaccine. The CDR3 consists of 14 residues. Looked up from germline, CDR1 is SGHRS and CDR2 is YFSETQ. Trimming removed 2 bases from V and 3 bases from J; junction bases left unmatched: 3. TCRdb's table, derived via immunoSEQ multiplex PCR, lists solely in-frame clones and lacks some. This table has approximately 100,000 clones, more than 90% appearing once. Overall study findings and caveats: Baseline seropositives among AZD1222 recipients totaled only five to seven. Receipt of two AZD1222 doses was followed by a rise in Spike-specific TCR breadth and depth.

This clone has just one count. The antigen is unknown. This TCR came from an adult in good health. This sample comprised peripheral blood, obtained on day 0 of AZD1222 vaccination. This chain connects TRBV5-1 to TRBJ2-7, with 9 bases lining up with TRBD1. DNA for the CDR3: TGCGCCAGCAGCTTACAGGGGGCCGGCTACGAGCAGTACTTC. It codes for CASSLQGAGYEQYF.